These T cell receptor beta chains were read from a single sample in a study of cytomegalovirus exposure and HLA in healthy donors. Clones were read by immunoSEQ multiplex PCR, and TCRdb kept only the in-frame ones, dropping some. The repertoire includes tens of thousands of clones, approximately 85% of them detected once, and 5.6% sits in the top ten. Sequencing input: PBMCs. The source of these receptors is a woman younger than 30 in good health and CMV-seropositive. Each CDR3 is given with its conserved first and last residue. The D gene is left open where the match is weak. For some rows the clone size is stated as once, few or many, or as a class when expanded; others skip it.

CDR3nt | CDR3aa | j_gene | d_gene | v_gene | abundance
TGTGCCAGACCAACTAGAAGTGCCACCGGGGAGCTGTTTTTT | CARPTRSATGELFF | TRBJ2-2 | NA | TRBV21-1 | NA
TGCAGTGCTCCTATCCAAGAGACCCAGTACTTC | CSAPIQETQYF | TRBJ2-5 | NA | TRBV20-1 | NA
TGCGCCAGCAGTCCCGGGACAGGTTTCGGTGGCTACACCTTC | CASSPGTGFGGYTF | TRBJ1-2 | TRBD1 | TRBV10-2 | NA
TGTGCCAGCAGCTTAGGCGCCCGGGGAGGTCCCCAGCATTTT | CASSLGARGGPQHF | TRBJ1-5 | NA | TRBV5-6 | NA
TGTGCTAGCAGCTTAGGGGGAGGGCGTACAGATACGCAGTATTTT | CASSLGGGRTDTQYF | TRBJ2-3 | NA | TRBV7-7 | NA
TGTGCCAGCAGCCCCCGGTGGGGGGTAAATCAGCCCCAGCATTTT | CASSPRWGVNQPQHF | TRBJ1-5 | NA | TRBV28 | once
TGTGCCAGCAGCGTACGGGGGGACACTGAAGCTTTCTTT | CASSVRGDTEAFF | TRBJ1-1 | NA | TRBV7-9 | few
TGTGCCAGCAGTACCACTAGCGGGAGGGCCGTTGTGACAGATACGCAGTATTTT | CASSTTSGRAVVTDTQYF | TRBJ2-3 | TRBD2 | TRBV27 | NA
TGTGCCAGCGACCCTGTCTTCGGCGGCCTCAAGATCTTC | CASDPVFGGLKIF | TRBJ2-7 | NA | TRBV7-9 | NA
TGTGCCAGCAGTTTACGCGGGCGGACCTACGAGCAGTACTTC | CASSLRGRTYEQYF | TRBJ2-7 | NA | TRBV27 | NA
TGTGCCAGCAGGGGGACTAGTTCTTACGAGCAGTACTTC | CASRGTSSYEQYF | TRBJ2-7 | TRBD2 | TRBV6-5 | few
TGCGCCAGCAGCTTGCTAGAGACCCAGTACTTC | CASSLLETQYF | TRBJ2-5 | NA | TRBV5-1 | once
TGTGCCACCAGCAGAGGTGGAGTCACCAATGAGCAGTTCTTC | CATSRGGVTNEQFF | TRBJ2-1 | NA | TRBV15 | NA